This TCR beta chain was obtained from a study of cytomegalovirus exposure and HLA in healthy donors. About the study: Early released data comprised about 90 million unique TCRs from HLA-typed donors.

The CDR3 runs 14 residues. CDR1 PRHDT and CDR2 FYEKMQ come from the germline V gene (reference sequence). Trimming pared 2 bases from V and 3 bases from J, leaving 10 bases between. The PCR made use of 60 Vbeta and 13 Jbeta primers. How the authors handled the data: In a later analysis, the count reached 74 million or so unique TCR beta chains, with 8.5 million to 14 million shared. Here immunoSEQ multiplex PCR was the method, and the copy in TCRdb shows in-frame clones only, minus some. Clone size and V and J calls were adopted from that table, with D and trimming inferred from the DNA. The table records around 90,000 clones, roughly 85% of them present only once.

The TCR sequence derives from a man between 35 and 55 years old in good health and CMV-seropositive. The material sequenced was PBMCs. This chain joins TRBV13 and TRBJ1-2; weak D call: TRBD1 (5 bases). CDR3 region: CASSLIVGDYGYTF. The CDR3 nucleotides are TGTGCCAGCAGCTTAATTGTAGGGGACTATGGCTACACCTTC.